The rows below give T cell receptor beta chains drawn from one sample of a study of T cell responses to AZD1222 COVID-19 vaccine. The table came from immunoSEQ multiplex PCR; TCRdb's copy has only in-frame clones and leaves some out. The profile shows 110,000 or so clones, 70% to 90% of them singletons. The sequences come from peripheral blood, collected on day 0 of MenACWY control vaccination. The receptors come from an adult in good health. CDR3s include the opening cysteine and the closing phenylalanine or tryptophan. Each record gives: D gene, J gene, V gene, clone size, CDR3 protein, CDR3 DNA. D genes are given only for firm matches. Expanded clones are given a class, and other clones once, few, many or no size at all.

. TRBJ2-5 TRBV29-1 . CSVEEQGRLEETQYF TGCAGCGTTGAAGAACAGGGACGGTTGGAAGAGACCCAGTACTTC
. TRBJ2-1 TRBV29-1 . CSVVQLNEQFF TGCAGCGTTGTACAGCTCAATGAGCAGTTCTTC
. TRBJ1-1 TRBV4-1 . CASSRGATTEAFF TGCGCCAGCAGCCGTGGGGCGACCACTGAAGCTTTCTTT
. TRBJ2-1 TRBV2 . CASDREGNEQFF TGTGCCAGTGACAGGGAGGGCAATGAGCAGTTCTTC
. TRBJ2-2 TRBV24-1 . CATSDQDTGELFF TGTGCCACCAGTGACCAAGACACCGGGGAGCTGTTTTTT
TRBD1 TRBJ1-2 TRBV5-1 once CASSANSGTGDGYTF TGCGCCAGCAGCGCGAATTCCGGGACAGGGGACGGCTACACCTTC
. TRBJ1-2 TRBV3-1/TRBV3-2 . CASSQGDNGYTF TGTGCCAGCAGCCAAGGGGACAACGGCTACACCTTC
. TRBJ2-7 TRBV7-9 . CASSSFYEQYF TGTGCCAGCAGCTCGTTCTACGAGCAGTACTTC
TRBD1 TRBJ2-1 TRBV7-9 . CASSPSGQGVLFF TGTGCCAGCAGCCCCTCGGGACAGGGGGTTCTGTTCTTC
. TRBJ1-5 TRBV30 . CAWSASVHNQPQHF TGTGCCTGGAGTGCGTCAGTCCACAATCAGCCCCAGCATTTT
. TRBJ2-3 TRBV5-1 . CASSFRGRTDTQYF TGCGCCAGCAGCTTCAGGGGACGGACAGATACGCAGTATTTT
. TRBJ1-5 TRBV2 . CASNQVNSNQPQHF TGTGCCAGCAACCAGGTAAATAGCAATCAGCCCCAGCATTTT
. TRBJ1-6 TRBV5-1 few CASSLQDSYNSPLHF TGCGCCAGCAGCTTGCAGGACTCCTATAATTCACCCCTCCACTTT
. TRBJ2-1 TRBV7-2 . CASSRNRGYYNEQFF TGTGCCAGCAGCCGGAATCGGGGATACTACAATGAGCAGTTCTTC
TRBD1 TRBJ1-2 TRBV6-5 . CASSYGTAYNYGYTF TGTGCCAGCAGTTACGGGACAGCATATAACTATGGCTACACCTTC
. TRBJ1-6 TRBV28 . CASTLRGSPLHF TGTGCCAGCACCCTTCGAGGGTCACCCCTCCACTTT
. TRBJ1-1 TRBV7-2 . CASSRRQGADEAFF TGTGCCAGCAGCAGACGACAAGGGGCAGATGAAGCTTTCTTT
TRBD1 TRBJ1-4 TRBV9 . CASSEQGARDEKLFF TGTGCCAGCAGCGAACAGGGGGCGCGAGATGAAAAACTGTTTTTT
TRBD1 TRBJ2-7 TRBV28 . CASPRTSDRGTGVYEQYF TGTGCCAGCCCTCGAACATCCGATCGCGGGACAGGGGTCTACGAGCAGTACTTC
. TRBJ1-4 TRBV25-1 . CASSERTWDEKLFF TGTGCCAGCAGTGAGCGGACGTGGGATGAAAAACTGTTTTTT
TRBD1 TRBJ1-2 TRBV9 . CASSVVPGTGGYYGYTF TGTGCCAGCAGCGTAGTGCCCGGGACAGGGGGTTACTATGGCTACACCTTC
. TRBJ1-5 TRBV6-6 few CASSYNRGSQPQHF TGTGCCAGCAGTTACAATCGGGGAAGTCAGCCCCAGCATTTT
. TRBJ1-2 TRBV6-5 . CASITSGGPYGYTF TGTGCCAGCATCACCTCTGGGGGGCCCTATGGCTACACCTTC
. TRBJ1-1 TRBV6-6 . CASSYSVQGSTEAFF TGTGCCAGCAGTTACTCGGTACAGGGCTCCACTGAAGCTTTCTTT
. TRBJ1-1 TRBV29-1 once CSVEKGGNTEAFF TGCAGCGTTGAAAAGGGAGGGAACACTGAAGCTTTCTTT
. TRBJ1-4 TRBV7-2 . CASSPRATTNEKLFF TGTGCCAGCAGCCCTAGAGCTACAACTAATGAAAAACTGTTTTTT
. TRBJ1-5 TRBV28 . CASSLGGGGWQPQHF TGTGCCAGCAGTTTAGGGGGTGGGGGATGGCAGCCCCAGCATTTT
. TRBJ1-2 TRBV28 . CASSLANYGYTF TGTGCCAGCAGTTTAGCTAACTATGGCTACACCTTC
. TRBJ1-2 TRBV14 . CASSQDMGRYGYTF TGTGCCAGCAGCCAAGATATGGGACGGTATGGCTACACCTTC
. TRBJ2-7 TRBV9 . CASSVDAGEQYF TGTGCCAGCAGCGTAGATGCCGGCGAGCAGTACTTC
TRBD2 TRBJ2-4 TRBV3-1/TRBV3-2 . CATPREAGVRVRAKNIQYF TGTGCCACCCCGAGAGAAGCGGGAGTACGTGTCCGAGCCAAAAACATTCAGTACTTC
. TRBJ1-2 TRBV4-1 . CASSQEVGGGYTF TGCGCCAGCAGCCAAGAGGTCGGGGGCGGCTACACCTTC
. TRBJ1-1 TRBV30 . CACGENTEAFF TGTGCCTGTGGGGAGAACACTGAAGCTTTCTTT
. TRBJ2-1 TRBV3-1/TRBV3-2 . CASSRVSGSYNEQFF TGTGCCAGCAGCCGAGTTTCTGGGAGCTACAATGAGCAGTTCTTC
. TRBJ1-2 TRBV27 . CASSLGGNYGYTF TGTGCCAGCAGTTTAGGGGGAAACTATGGCTACACCTTC
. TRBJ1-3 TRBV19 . CASSISGLEGNTIYF TGTGCCAGTAGTATATCCGGATTAGAAGGAAACACCATATATTTT
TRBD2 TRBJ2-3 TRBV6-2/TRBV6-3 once CASSHRGGQTDTQYF TGTGCCAGCAGCCACCGGGGGGGCCAGACAGATACGCAGTATTTT
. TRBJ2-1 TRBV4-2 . CASSRRDSLENNEQFF TGTGCCAGCAGCCGCCGGGACTCCCTAGAAAATAATGAGCAGTTCTTC
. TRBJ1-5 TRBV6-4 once CASSTDRTGQPQHF TGTGCCAGCAGTACCGACAGGACCGGGCAGCCCCAGCATTTT
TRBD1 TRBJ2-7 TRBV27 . CASSSPGQGSYEQYF TGTGCCAGCAGTTCGCCGGGACAGGGTTCCTACGAGCAGTACTTC
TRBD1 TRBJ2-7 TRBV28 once CASSLWAGGREQYF TGTGCCAGCAGTTTGTGGGCAGGGGGCCGGGAGCAGTACTTC
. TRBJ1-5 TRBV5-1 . CASSLGGVVNQPQHF TGCGCCAGCAGCTTGGGGGGCGTTGTCAATCAGCCCCAGCATTTT
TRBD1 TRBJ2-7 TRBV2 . CASGQGFLGEQYF TGTGCCAGTGGACAGGGATTTTTGGGCGAGCAGTACTTC
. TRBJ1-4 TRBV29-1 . CTAQTATNEKLFF TGCACAGCCCAGACTGCAACTAATGAAAAACTGTTTTTT
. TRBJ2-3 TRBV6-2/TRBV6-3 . CASSSTTDTQYF TGTGCCAGCAGTTCGACCACAGATACGCAGTATTTT
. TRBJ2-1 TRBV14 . CASSPPMINEQFF TGTGCCAGCAGCCCACCAATGATCAATGAGCAGTTCTTC
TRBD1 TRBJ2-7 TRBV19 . CASSIGVGQGIDYEQYF TGTGCCAGTAGTATAGGCGTCGGACAGGGTATTGACTACGAGCAGTACTTC